This TCR beta chain is drawn from a study of early T cells in non-severe SARS-CoV-2 infection. MiXCR, applied by TCRdb to the 5' RACE reads, yields one record per CDR3 protein. Found here are more than 50,000 distinct CDR3 sequences, around 6% of them singletons; the top ten hold roughly 6.4%. This clonotype was counted between two and nine times. Per the germline V gene, CDR1 is ENHRY and CDR2 is SYGVKD. CDR3 length equals 14 residues. The junction had 6 bases not matched to a gene; V was cut back by 6 bases and J by 2 bases. The chain recombines TRBV10-3 with TRBJ2-7; 8 positions agree with TRBD1. Sample: whole blood. The receptor was isolated from an adult who was a healthcare worker with PCR-confirmed SARS-CoV-2 infection or an uninfected control (not recorded which). CDR3 amino acids: CAIRTGAGAYEQYF. DNA for the CDR3: TGTGCCATCAGGACAGGGGCAGGGGCCTACGAGCAGTACTTC.